A single sample is the source of the 9 T cell receptor beta chains below, sequenced in a study of post-analysis software for immune sequencing data. Study-level results: Controls had lower frequencies than patients of about 5 TRBV segments, which included TRBV5-6, TRBV5-1 and TRBV20-1.

Libraries were made from TCR beta cDNA, and they carried unique molecular identifiers. TCRdb redid the calling of the PCR reads with MiXCR, one entry per CDR3 protein. Seen here are some 800,000 distinct CDR3 sequences, 40% to 55% observed once, and the top ten hold roughly 4.9%. No antigens are known for them. The sample comprised blood. All receptors derive from a girl aged 10 to 17 with multiple sclerosis.

The V and J genes are TRBV12-3 or TRBV12-4 and TRBJ1-2; TRBD1 agrees at 7 bases. CDR3 length: 15 residues. Trimming cost V 5 bases and J 4 bases; bases outside gene matches: 10. The chain's CDR3 is CASSLRQGSSYGYTF. The CDR3 DNA follows: TGTGCCAGCAGTCTCCGACAGGGTTCATCCTATGGCTACACCTTC.

V is TRBV25-1 and J is TRBJ2-7; D is perhaps TRBD2 (6 bases). Trimming pared 6 bases from V and 7 bases from J, leaving 10 bases between. The CDR3 length is 11 residues. Germline V gene lookup returns CDR1 MGHDK and CDR2 SYGVNS. CDR3 residues: CASRAGREQYF. The CDR3 DNA sequence: TGTGCCAGCAGGGCGGGGAGAGAGCAGTACTTC.

This chain links TRBV9 with TRBJ2-7, with D unresolved. The V end lost 0 bases, the J end lost 3 bases, and 10 bases lay between the germline ends. Germline V gene data show CDR1 as SGDLS and CDR2 as YYNGEE. This CDR3 is 14 amino acids long. The CDR3 sequence is CASSVGQVGYEQYF. CDR3 coding DNA: TGTGCCAGCAGCGTAGGCCAGGTAGGCTACGAGCAGTACTTC.

Notes on this clonotype: At one of its ends the junction is not consistent with the germline gene, which may arise from a read error. The chain combines TRBV6-1 with TRBJ2-7; TRBD1 agrees at 11 bases. Germline assignment: CDR1 MNHNS and CDR2 SASEGT. The CDR3 sequence is 15 residues long. The CDR3 here is CASSPGQGVWVEQDF. The CDR3 DNA reads TGTGCCAGCAGTCCGGGACAGGGGGTTTGGGTCGAGCAGGACTTC.

The chain recombines TRBV24-1 with TRBJ2-1; 15 bases agree with TRBD2. Germline CDR1 KGHDR, CDR2 SFDVKD. V lost 1 base to trimming and J lost 8 bases; unmatched junction nucleotides: 8. The CDR3 length is 18 residues. CDR3 sequence: CATSDFKPGTSGRYEQFF. CDR3 sequence (DNA): TGTGCCACCAGTGATTTTAAGCCGGGGACTAGCGGGAGGTATGAGCAGTTCTTC.

The rearrangement uses TRBV20-1 and TRBJ2-5; TRBD2 matches 11 bases. This CDR3 is 17 amino acids long. V shed 8 bases and J 4 bases; nucleotides not matched to a gene: 18. Germline V gene data show CDR1 as DFQATT and CDR2 as SNEGSKA (reference sequence). CDR3 protein: CSPLPFTSGRWGETQYF. CDR3 DNA: TGCAGTCCCCTCCCCTTTACTAGCGGGAGATGGGGAGAGACCCAGTACTTC.

J is TRBJ2-1 and V is TRBV15; the match to TRBD1 covers 7 bases. V shed 5 bases and J 7 bases; nucleotides not matched to a gene: 8. In germline, CDR1 is LNHNV, CDR2 YYDKDF (reference sequence). The length of the CDR3 is 14 residues. CDR3 loop: CATSVTGFVNEQFF. In nucleotides, the CDR3 is TGTGCCACCAGCGTGACAGGGTTTGTGAATGAGCAGTTCTTC.

This clonotype came up a few times. V gene TRBV20-1 combines with J gene TRBJ2-3; 9 bases fit TRBD2. This CDR3 contains 14 residues. V gave up 6 bases and J gave up 4 bases; unmatched junction bases: 8. Germline values: CDR1 DFQATT, CDR2 SNEGSKA (reference sequence). Written as DNA, the CDR3 is TGCAGTGCACTTCCCGGGACTAGCCCAGATACGCAGTATTTT. It translates to CSALPGTSPDTQYF.

This clonotype was observed a handful of times. This chain joins TRBV29-1 and TRBJ2-3; D remains ambiguous. This CDR3 is built from 12 residues. Germline loops: CDR1 SQVTM, CDR2 ANQGSEA. Trimming stripped 5 bases from V and 2 bases from J, with 8 bases between. CDR3 loop: CSVRSITDTQYF. The CDR3 DNA reads TGCAGCGTTAGGTCCATCACAGATACGCAGTATTTT.